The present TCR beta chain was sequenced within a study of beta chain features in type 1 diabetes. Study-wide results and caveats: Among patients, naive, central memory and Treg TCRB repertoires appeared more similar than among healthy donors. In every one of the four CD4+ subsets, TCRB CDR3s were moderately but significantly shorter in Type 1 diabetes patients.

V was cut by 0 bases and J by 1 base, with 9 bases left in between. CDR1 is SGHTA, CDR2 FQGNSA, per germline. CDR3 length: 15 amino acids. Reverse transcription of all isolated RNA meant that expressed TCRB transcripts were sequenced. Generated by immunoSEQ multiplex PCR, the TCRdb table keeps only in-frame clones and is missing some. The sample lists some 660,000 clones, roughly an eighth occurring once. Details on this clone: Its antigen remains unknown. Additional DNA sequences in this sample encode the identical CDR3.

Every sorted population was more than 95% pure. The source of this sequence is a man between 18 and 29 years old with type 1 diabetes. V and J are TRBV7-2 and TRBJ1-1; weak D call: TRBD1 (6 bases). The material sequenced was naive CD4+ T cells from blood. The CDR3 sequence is CASSLAGTSNTEAFF. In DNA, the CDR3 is TGTGCCAGCAGCTTAGCAGGGACATCGAACACTGAAGCTTTCTTT.